Reported below is one TCR beta chain. This sample is part of a study of blood T cell repertoires in COVID-19. CDR1 MGHRA and CDR2 YSYEKL come from the germline V gene. Trimming stripped 4 bases from V and 6 bases from J, with 21 bases between. The CDR3 runs to 16 residues. The protocol was immunoSEQ multiplex PCR, while the TCRdb copy is restricted to in-frame clones and leaves out a portion. The sample shows 140,000 to 150,000 clones, approximately 80% of them seen only once. The genes are TRBV4-1 and TRBJ1-2, with TRBD1 as a possible D gene (5 bases). The sequence was obtained from a man aged 55 to 69 with active or convalescent COVID-19. Sequencing input: peripheral blood. DNA for the CDR3: TGCGCCAGCAGCCCTCGGTCAGGGCCACAGACTCATGGCTACACCTTC. Its protein is CASSPRSGPQTHGYTF.